The entry that follows covers one T cell receptor beta chain sequence. The data derive from a study of blood T cells in healthy people across ages. Alongside a J-beta primer mix, a sample-barcoded 5' primer served in a second PCR lasting about 7 to 12 cycles. Each cDNA molecule received a tag from a template-switch adaptor that had 12 random nucleotides. TCRdb ran MiXCR on the 5' RACE reads and lists one entry per CDR3 protein. This table has roughly 640,000 distinct CDR3 sequences, under 30% appearing once. Trimming cost V 4 bases and J 1 base, with 10 bases left between them. Germline V gene lookup returns CDR1 DFQATT and CDR2 SNEGSKA (reference sequence). The CDR3 length is 13 residues.

This TCR derives from a woman older than 75 in good health. The V and J genes are TRBV20-1 and TRBJ2-5, with D possibly matching TRBD1 (5 bases). The specimen was blood. This chain's CDR3 is CSATEDTQETQYF. CDR3 nucleotides: TGCAGTGCTACCGAGGACACCCAAGAGACCCAGTACTTC.